This T cell receptor beta chain was recovered during a study of control samples from healthy donors and cancer patients. CDR3 length: 11 residues. Trimming took off 6 bases at V and 3 bases at J, with 6 bases between the two ends. Measured with immunoSEQ multiplex PCR; TCRdb has only the in-frame clones, and not every one. The table includes under 15,000 clones, roughly 94% detected once. The chain employs TRBV12-3 or TRBV12-4 and TRBJ2-7; D is uncertain. The origin of this receptor is a man between 65 and 85 years old with head and neck cancer. Sequencing input: PBMCs. The CDR3 region has the DNA TGTGCCAGCAGCCCGGACTACGAGCAGTACTTC. It encodes CASSPDYEQYF.